The 15 T cell receptor beta chains listed next were all sequenced from one sample in a study of OX40 agonist ivuxolimab in advanced cancers. The library was built by means of the immunoSEQ multiplex PCR assay. TCRdb mirrors the immuneACCESS table, restricted to in-frame sequences. Some clones are absent from its copies; in checked studies, under half trace to an unresolved V gene, and the reason for the others is unknown. The sample includes about 41,000 clones, with around 84% observed a single time. The top ten clonotypes cover around 2.5% of the sample. The sample was CD4+ or CD8+ T cells sorted from blood, taken in a trial of the OX40 agonist ivuxolimab. The receptors were gathered from an adult with an advanced solid tumor such as melanoma, head and neck, liver or kidney cancer.

This chain links TRBV7-2 with TRBJ2-7; D might be TRBD1 (5 bases). V was pared by 6 bases and J by 5 bases, with 11 bases between. Germline CDR1 is SGHTA and CDR2 is FQGNSA. The CDR3 loop spans 12 amino acids. The CDR3, as DNA: TGTGCCAGCAGAGGGGATCTCCACGAGCAGTACTTC. Translating it yields CASRGDLHEQYF.

This chain joins TRBV5-1 and TRBJ2-3, with no clear D. Trimming shortened V by 5 bases and J by 0 bases, and 4 bases separated the two germline ends. Per germline, CDR1 SGHRS and CDR2 YFSETQ. The CDR3 runs to 12 residues. The CDR3 region is CASRASTDTQYF. Here the CDR3 DNA reads TGCGCCAGCAGGGCTAGCACAGATACGCAGTATTTT.

The V call is TRBV7-2, the J call TRBJ1-1; no reliable D call. The CDR3 covers 14 residues. Trimming pared 6 bases from V and 0 bases from J, leaving 11 bases between. The germline CDR1 and CDR2 sequences are SGHTA and FQGNSA. CDR3 loop: CASRQGSMNTEAFF. CDR3 DNA sequence: TGTGCCAGCAGACAAGGAAGTATGAACACTGAAGCTTTCTTT.

V usage is TRBV18 and J usage is TRBJ1-1; TRBD1 is a possible D gene (6 bases). This CDR3 spans 15 amino acids. V shed 5 bases and J shed 4 bases, with 17 bases lying between them. Per germline, CDR1 KGHSH and CDR2 LQKENI. CDR3 nucleotide sequence: TGTGCCAGCTCATCTCGACAGGCCGATGCCACTGAAGCTTTCTTT. It codes for CASSSRQADATEAFF.

The chain is built from TRBV7-3 and TRBJ1-1; D may be TRBD1 (5 bases). Deletions cut 5 bases from V and 7 bases from J, with 17 bases between. The germline gives CDR1 SGHTA, CDR2 FQGTGA. CDR3 length: 14 amino acids. In DNA form, the CDR3 reads TGTGCCAGCAGCCCAGAGGGGCTCGGGGATGAAGCTTTCTTT. Translation: CASSPEGLGDEAFF.

CDR3 sequence reads: CASSIPGQGAMVYGYTF. CDR3 sequence (DNA): TGTGCCAGTAGTATTCCGGGACAGGGGGCGATGGTCTATGGCTACACCTTC. The rearrangement uses TRBV19 and TRBJ1-2; 12 bases line up with TRBD1. V gave up 3 bases and J gave up 4 bases; unmatched junction bases: 9. This CDR3 is built from 17 residues. Germline V CDR1 and CDR2: LNHDA, SQIVND (reference sequence).

The CDR3 nucleotides read TGTGCCAGCAGTTTCCACCGGGACAGCGATTCACCCCTCCACTTT. Translating gives CASSFHRDSDSPLHF. This chain links TRBV27 with TRBJ1-6, with 7 positions matching TRBD1. With 3 bases clipped from V and 8 bases from J, the junction kept 7 bases outside the gene matches. The CDR3 contains 15 residues. Germline lookup yields CDR1 MNHEY and CDR2 SMNVEV (reference sequence).

V is TRBV29-1 and J is TRBJ2-7; D perhaps matches TRBD2 (7 bases). Germline V gene lookup returns CDR1 SQVTM and CDR2 ANQGSEA. This CDR3 has 14 amino acids. Between the trimmed V and J ends, which lost 7 bases and 0 bases, there was a span of 16 bases. CDR3 nucleotide sequence: TGCAGCGCTGGTGTCGGGGGGCTCTCCTACGAGCAGTACTTC. It codes for CSAGVGGLSYEQYF.

This clone appeared once. The V gene is TRBV10-3, the J gene TRBJ1-5; 12 positions match TRBD1. Losses at the gene ends were 7 bases for V and 4 bases for J; bases not matched to a gene: 5. Looked up from germline, CDR1 is ENHRY and CDR2 is SYGVKD. This CDR3 comprises 15 residues. In DNA form, the CDR3 reads TGTGCCATCACCGAGGGACAGGGGGCGAATCAGCCCCAGCATTTT. This translates into CAITEGQGANQPQHF.

The chain recombines TRBV5-1 with TRBJ2-1; 10 bases map to TRBD2. The CDR3 contains 14 residues. Germline CDR1 is SGHRS and CDR2 is YFSETQ. V shed 1 base and J 7 bases; nucleotides not matched to a gene: 2. The CDR3 bases are TGCGCCAGCAGCTTGCTAGCGGGAGCGAATGAGCAGTTCTTC. Its protein is CASSLLAGANEQFF.

This chain connects TRBV7-9 to TRBJ2-5; a weak D match, TRBD1 (6 bases). Germline V gene sequence: CDR1 SEHNR, CDR2 FQNEAQ (reference sequence). The V gene lost 5 bases and the J gene lost 4 bases, with 11 bases spanning the gap. There are 13 residues in the CDR3. The CDR3 sequence: CASSPQGIETQYF. The CDR3 bases are TGTGCCAGCAGCCCCCAGGGGATAGAGACCCAGTACTTC.

This clone was recorded a few times. The same CDR3 arises from other DNA sequences in this sample as well. This rearrangement joins TRBV5-1 to TRBJ2-3, with D maybe TRBD2 (6 bases). CDR3 length equals 15 residues. The V gene's germline CDR1 is SGHRS and CDR2 YFSETQ. V was cut by 4 bases and J by 4 bases, with 16 bases left in between. The CDR3 coding sequence is TGCGCCAGCAGCCCGCAGGGACTCGGGGCAGATACGCAGTATTTT. As protein: CASSPQGLGADTQYF.

V is TRBV29-1 and J is TRBJ2-1, with a tentative D call TRBD2 (6 bases). The CDR3 has 15 residues. CDR1 is SQVTM and CDR2 is ANQGSEA in the germline V gene. V was pared by 3 bases and J by 7 bases, with 19 bases between. The CDR3 is CSVERGRRAGNEQFF. In DNA, the CDR3 is TGCAGCGTTGAGAGGGGCCGGAGGGCCGGGAATGAGCAGTTCTTC.

The rearrangement links TRBV27 to TRBJ1-5; D not resolved. With 5 bases removed from V and 3 bases from J, the gap between germline ends came to 20 bases. CDR1 is MNHEY and CDR2 is SMNVEV in the germline V gene (reference sequence). The CDR3 totals 17 residues. The CDR3: CASSRALGPGPNQPQHF. The DNA for the CDR3 is TGTGCCAGCAGTCGTGCGCTAGGCCCGGGCCCCAATCAGCCCCAGCATTTT.

The chain joins TRBV30 to TRBJ2-7; no reliable D call. CDR3 size: 12 residues. The V end lost 3 bases, the J end lost 3 bases, and 9 bases lay between the germline ends. Per the germline V gene, CDR1 is GTSNPN and CDR2 is SVGIG (reference sequence). The CDR3 spells CAWSVDIYEQYF. The CDR3 DNA reads TGTGCCTGGAGCGTTGACATCTACGAGCAGTACTTC.